This TCR beta chain was retrieved from a study of T-cell reconstitution after alpha-beta-depleted transplantation in children. Whole-study findings and limits: Reports say that about two months after transplant, the alpha-beta T cells came out of several hundred graft clones that had expanded.

TCRbeta library construction was performed incorporating unique molecular identifiers. A single record per CDR3 protein comes from TCRdb applying MiXCR to the PCR reads. The data contain hundreds of thousands of distinct CDR3 sequences, approximately 12% of them singletons. Regarding this clonotype: Its antigen is still unknown.

The CDR3 length is 16 residues. The V segment lost 7 bases and the J segment 5 bases; nucleotides outside the gene matches: 11. CDR1 is MDHEN, CDR2 SYDVKM, per germline. The sample in question was PBMCs, mostly from graft donor cells, obtained 360 days after TCRalphabeta/CD19-depleted stem cell transplant. This chain uses TRBV28 with TRBJ2-1, with TRBD2 matching 10 bases. The TCR comes from a male patient younger than 18 who had a stem cell transplant for acute myeloid leukemia, so the T cells may come from the graft donor. CDR3 residues: CASTRSGLALNNEQFF. In DNA, the CDR3 is TGTGCCAGCACCCGATCGGGACTAGCGTTAAACAATGAGCAGTTCTTC.